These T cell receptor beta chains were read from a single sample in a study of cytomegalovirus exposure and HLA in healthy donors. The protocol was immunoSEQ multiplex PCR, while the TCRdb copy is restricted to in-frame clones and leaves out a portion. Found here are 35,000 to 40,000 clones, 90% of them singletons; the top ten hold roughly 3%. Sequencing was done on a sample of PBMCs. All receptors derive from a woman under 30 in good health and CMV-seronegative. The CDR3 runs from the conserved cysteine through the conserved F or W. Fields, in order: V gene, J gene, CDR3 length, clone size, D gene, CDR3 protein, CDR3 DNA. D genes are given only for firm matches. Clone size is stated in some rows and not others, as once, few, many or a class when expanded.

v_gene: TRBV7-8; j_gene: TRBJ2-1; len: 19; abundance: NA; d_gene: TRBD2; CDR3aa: CASGQAGGPNEGDYNEQFF; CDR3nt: TGTGCCAGCGGACAAGCGGGAGGGCCGAATGAGGGGGACTACAATGAGCAGTTCTTC
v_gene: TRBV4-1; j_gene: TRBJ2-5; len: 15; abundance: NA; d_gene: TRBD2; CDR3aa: CASSQVAGGQLPQYF; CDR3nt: TGCGCCAGCAGCCAAGTAGCGGGGGGACAGTTACCCCAGTACTTC
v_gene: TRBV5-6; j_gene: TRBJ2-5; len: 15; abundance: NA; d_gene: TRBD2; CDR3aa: CASSWPGGVGETQYF; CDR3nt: TGTGCCAGCAGCTGGCCGGGGGGGGTTGGGGAGACCCAGTACTTC
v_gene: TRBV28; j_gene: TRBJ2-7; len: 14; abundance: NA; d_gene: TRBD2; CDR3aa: CASSTPGTRREQYF; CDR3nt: TGTGCCAGCAGTACCCCCGGGACTAGACGCGAGCAGTACTTC
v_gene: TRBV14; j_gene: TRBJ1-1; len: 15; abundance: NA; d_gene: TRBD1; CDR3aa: CASSQVGTGGGEAFF; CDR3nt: TGTGCCAGCAGCCAAGTCGGGACAGGGGGCGGTGAAGCTTTCTTT
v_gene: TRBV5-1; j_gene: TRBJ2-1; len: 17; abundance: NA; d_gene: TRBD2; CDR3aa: CASSLAAWTSGYNEQFF; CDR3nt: TGCGCCAGCAGCTTGGCCGCTTGGACTAGCGGCTACAATGAGCAGTTCTTC
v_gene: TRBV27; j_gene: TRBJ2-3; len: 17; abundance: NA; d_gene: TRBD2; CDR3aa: CASSRAGAGTSTDTQYF; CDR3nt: TGTGCCAGCAGTAGAGCGGGAGCGGGCACGAGCACAGATACGCAGTATTTT
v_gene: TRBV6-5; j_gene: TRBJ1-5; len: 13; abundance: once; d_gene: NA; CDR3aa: CATWQGPNQPQHF; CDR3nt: TGTGCCACCTGGCAGGGTCCCAATCAGCCCCAGCATTTT
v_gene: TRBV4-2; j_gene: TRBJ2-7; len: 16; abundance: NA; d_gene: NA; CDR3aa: CASSSTPGLSVYEQYF; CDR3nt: TGTGCCAGCAGTTCGACTCCGGGACTTTCTGTCTACGAGCAGTACTTC
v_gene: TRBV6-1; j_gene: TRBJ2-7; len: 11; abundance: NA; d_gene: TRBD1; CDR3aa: CASSGQGEQYF; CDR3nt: TGTGCCAGCAGTGGACAGGGCGAGCAGTACTTC
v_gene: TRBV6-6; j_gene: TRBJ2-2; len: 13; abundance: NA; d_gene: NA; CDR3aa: CASSARAWGELFF; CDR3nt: TGTGCCAGCAGTGCGCGAGCGTGGGGGGAGCTGTTTTTT
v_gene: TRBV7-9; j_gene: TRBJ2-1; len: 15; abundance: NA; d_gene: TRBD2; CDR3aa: CASTQILAGTNEQFF; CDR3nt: TGTGCCAGCACCCAAATACTAGCGGGAACAAATGAGCAGTTCTTC
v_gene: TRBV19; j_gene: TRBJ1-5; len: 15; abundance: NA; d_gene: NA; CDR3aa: CASMGDTSGGWPQHF; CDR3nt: TGTGCCAGTATGGGGGACACCTCTGGAGGATGGCCCCAGCATTTT
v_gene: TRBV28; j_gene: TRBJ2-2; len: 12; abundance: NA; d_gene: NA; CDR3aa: CASSVVTGELFF; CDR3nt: TGTGCCAGCAGCGTAGTAACCGGGGAGCTGTTTTTT
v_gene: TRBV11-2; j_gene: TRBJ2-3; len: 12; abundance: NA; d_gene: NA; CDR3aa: CASSSGTDTQYF; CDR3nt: TGTGCCAGCAGCTCAGGCACAGATACGCAGTATTTT
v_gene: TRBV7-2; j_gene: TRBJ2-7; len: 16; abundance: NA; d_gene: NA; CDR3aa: CASSLGPRQSSYEQYF; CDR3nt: TGTGCCAGCAGCTTAGGTCCCCGACAGAGCTCCTACGAGCAGTACTTC
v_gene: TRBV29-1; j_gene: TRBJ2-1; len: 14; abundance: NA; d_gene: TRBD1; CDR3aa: CSVEITGQGAGLFF; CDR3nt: TGCAGCGTTGAAATAACGGGACAGGGGGCAGGCCTGTTCTTC
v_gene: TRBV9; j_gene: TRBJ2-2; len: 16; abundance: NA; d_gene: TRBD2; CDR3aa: CASSVARTRDTGELFF; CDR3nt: TGTGCCAGCAGCGTAGCCCGGACTAGGGACACCGGGGAGCTGTTTTTT
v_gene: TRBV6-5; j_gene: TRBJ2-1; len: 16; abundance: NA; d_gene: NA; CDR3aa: CASSYSIGHVNNEQFF; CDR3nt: TGTGCCAGCAGTTACTCGATAGGACACGTAAACAATGAGCAGTTCTTC
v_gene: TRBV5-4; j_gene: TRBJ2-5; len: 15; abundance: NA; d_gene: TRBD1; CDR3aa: CASSPLQGAEETQYF; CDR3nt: TGTGCCAGCAGCCCACTACAGGGGGCGGAAGAGACCCAGTACTTC
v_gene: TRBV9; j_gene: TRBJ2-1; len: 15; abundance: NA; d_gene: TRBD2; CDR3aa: CASSSRTSSYNEQFF; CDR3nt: TGTGCCAGCAGCTCCCGGACTAGCTCCTACAATGAGCAGTTCTTC
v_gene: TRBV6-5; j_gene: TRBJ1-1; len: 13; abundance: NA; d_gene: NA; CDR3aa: CASIKTENTEAFF; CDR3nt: TGTGCCAGCATCAAGACTGAGAACACTGAAGCTTTCTTT
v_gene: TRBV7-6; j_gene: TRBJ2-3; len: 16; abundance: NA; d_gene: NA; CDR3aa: CASGGGAGPITDTQYF; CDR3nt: TGTGCCAGTGGAGGTGGGGCGGGGCCCATCACAGATACGCAGTATTTT
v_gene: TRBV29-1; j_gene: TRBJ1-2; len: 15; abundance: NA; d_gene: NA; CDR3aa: CSVGGGAGVPYGYTF; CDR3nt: TGCAGCGTTGGAGGGGGAGCAGGGGTCCCCTATGGCTACACCTTC
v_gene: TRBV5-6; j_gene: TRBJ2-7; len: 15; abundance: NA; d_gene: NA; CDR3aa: CASSLAGDYAYEQYF; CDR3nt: TGTGCCAGCAGTTTGGCAGGGGATTACGCCTACGAGCAGTACTTC
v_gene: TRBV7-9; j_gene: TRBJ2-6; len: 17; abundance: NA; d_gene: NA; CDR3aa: CSSSFLGSSGGANVLTF; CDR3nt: TGTTCCAGCAGCTTCCTCGGGAGTAGCGGTGGGGCCAACGTCCTGACTTTC
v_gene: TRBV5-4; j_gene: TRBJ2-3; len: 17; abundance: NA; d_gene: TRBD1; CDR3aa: CASRPINRDRESGTQYF; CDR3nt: TGTGCCAGTCGTCCTATTAACCGGGACAGGGAGTCAGGTACGCAGTATTTT
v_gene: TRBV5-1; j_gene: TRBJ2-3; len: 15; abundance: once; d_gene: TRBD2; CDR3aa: CASSPGLAGVDTQYF; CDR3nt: TGCGCCAGCAGCCCAGGACTAGCGGGAGTAGATACGCAGTATTTT
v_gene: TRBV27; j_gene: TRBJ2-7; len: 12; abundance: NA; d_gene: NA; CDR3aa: CASSSKQGILYF; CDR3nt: TGTGCCAGCAGTTCCAAACAGGGCATCCTGTACTTC
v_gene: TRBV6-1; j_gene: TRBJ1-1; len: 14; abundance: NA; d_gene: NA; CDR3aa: CATSGLGGNTEAFF; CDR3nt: TGTGCCACCTCCGGTTTGGGAGGGAACACTGAAGCTTTCTTT
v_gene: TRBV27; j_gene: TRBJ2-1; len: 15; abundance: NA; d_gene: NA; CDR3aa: CASRLKGGRQNEQFF; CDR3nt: TGTGCCAGTAGACTTAAGGGGGGGCGCCAGAATGAGCAGTTCTTC
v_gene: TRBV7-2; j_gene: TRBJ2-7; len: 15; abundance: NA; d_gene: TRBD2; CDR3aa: CASSLGTSGNYEQYF; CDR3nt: TGTGCCAGCAGCTTAGGGACTAGCGGAAACTACGAGCAGTACTTC
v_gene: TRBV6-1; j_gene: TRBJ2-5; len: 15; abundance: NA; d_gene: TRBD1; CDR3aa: CASSAQTGTQETQYF; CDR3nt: TGTGCCAGCAGTGCCCAGACAGGGACCCAAGAGACCCAGTACTTC
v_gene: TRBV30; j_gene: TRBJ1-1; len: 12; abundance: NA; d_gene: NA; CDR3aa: CAWSDRYTEAFF; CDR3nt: TGTGCCTGGTCCGACAGGTACACTGAAGCTTTCTTT
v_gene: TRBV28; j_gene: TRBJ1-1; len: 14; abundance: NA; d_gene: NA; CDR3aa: CASNSPQVNTEAFF; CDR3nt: TGTGCCAGTAACTCGCCACAGGTAAACACTGAAGCTTTCTTT
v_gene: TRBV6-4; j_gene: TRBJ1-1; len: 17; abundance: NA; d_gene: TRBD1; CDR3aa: CASSDSRDRGGGTEAFF; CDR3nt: TGTGCCAGCAGTGACTCAAGGGACAGGGGGGGTGGCACTGAAGCTTTCTTT
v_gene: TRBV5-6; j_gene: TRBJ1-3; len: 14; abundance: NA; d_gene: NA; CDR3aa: CASSLAGTGNTIYF; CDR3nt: TGTGCCAGCAGCTTGGCGGGGACTGGAAACACCATATATTTT
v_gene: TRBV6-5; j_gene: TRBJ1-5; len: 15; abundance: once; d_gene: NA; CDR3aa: CASSTTLGHNQPQHF; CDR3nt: TGTGCCAGCAGTACGACCTTGGGCCACAATCAGCCCCAGCATTTT
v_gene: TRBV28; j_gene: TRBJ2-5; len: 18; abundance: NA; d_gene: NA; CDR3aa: CASSLRREAGWVQETQYF; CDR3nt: TGTGCCAGCAGTTTAAGGCGTGAGGCGGGATGGGTTCAAGAGACCCAGTACTTC
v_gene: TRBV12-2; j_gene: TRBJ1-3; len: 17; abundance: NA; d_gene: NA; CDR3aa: CASRLGPPQGSGNTIYF; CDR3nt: TGTGCAAGTCGCTTAGGGCCCCCCCAGGGATCTGGAAACACCATATATTTT
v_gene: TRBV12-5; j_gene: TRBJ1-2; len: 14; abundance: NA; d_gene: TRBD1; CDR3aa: CASGFDREKYGYTF; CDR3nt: TGTGCTAGTGGTTTCGACAGGGAAAAATATGGCTACACCTTC